A single sample gave rise to the 31 T cell receptor beta chains below, sequenced in a study of beta chain features in type 1 diabetes. Expressed TCRB transcripts were sequenced after all isolated RNA was converted to cDNA. Here immunoSEQ multiplex PCR was the method, and the copy in TCRdb shows in-frame clones only, minus some. The data show fewer than 150,000 clones, 6.9% seen once. What was sequenced was central memory CD4+ T cells from blood. These receptors all stem from a woman in her twenties or thirties in good health.

This chain links TRBV5-6 with TRBJ2-7; D is possibly TRBD1 (5 bases). Germline loops: CDR1 SGHDT, CDR2 YYEEEE. The CDR3 sequence is 16 residues long. Trimming shortened V by 4 bases and J by 0 bases, and 17 bases separated the two germline ends. The DNA of the CDR3 is TGTGCCAGCAGCCCTGGCAGGGCTCCCCGCTCCTACGAGCAGTACTTC. Translating it yields CASSPGRAPRSYEQYF.

This chain links TRBV7-2 with TRBJ2-7; D not certain. The CDR3 covers 14 residues. The ends were cut back, 0 bases at V and 2 bases at J, with 8 bases in the middle. Germline CDR1 reads SGHTA; CDR2 reads FQGNSA. In DNA form, the CDR3 reads TGTGCCAGCAGCTTAGCGCGAGGAGCCTACGAGCAGTACTTC. Protein: CASSLARGAYEQYF.

This clone was recorded a few times. V and J are TRBV5-4 and TRBJ2-3; the match to TRBD1 covers 7 bases. J lost 4 bases, V lost 3 bases, and 11 bases had no gene match. This CDR3 comprises 16 residues. CDR1 and CDR2 from the germline V gene are SGHNT and YYREEE (reference sequence). The CDR3 DNA reads as TGTGCCAGCAGCTCTAAACAGGGGTTGGTCGCAGATACGCAGTATTTT. This sequence encodes CASSSKQGLVADTQYF.

This clone was detected a few times. DNA of the CDR3: TGTGCCAGCAGTCAGCGGGCCAAAAACATTCAGTACTTC. Amino acid sequence: CASSQRAKNIQYF. The rearrangement links TRBV27 to TRBJ2-4; TRBD2 might be the D (5 bases). Germline values: CDR1 MNHEY, CDR2 SMNVEV (reference sequence). This CDR3 contains 13 residues. Trimming cost V 5 bases and J 1 base, with 6 bases left between them.

This clone was recorded a few times. The CDR3 nucleotides read TGTGCCAGCAGCTTAGAACTTATGGACAGCTCTAATGAAAAACTGTTTTTT. This gives the protein CASSLELMDSSNEKLFF. The chain carries TRBV7-9 and TRBJ1-4; tentative D call: TRBD1 (6 bases). The V and J ends lost 1 base and 3 bases respectively, with 15 bases between them. Germline CDR1 reads SEHNR; CDR2 reads FQNEAQ (reference sequence). This CDR3 is 17 amino acids long.

A few counts support this clone. This chain uses TRBV25-1 with TRBJ2-1, with TRBD1 matching 7 bases. V was pared by 8 bases and J by 10 bases, with 14 bases of the junction left unmatched. Germline V CDR1 and CDR2: MGHDK, SYGVNS. This CDR3 region has 14 residues. The CDR3 loop is CASSNQQGKGEQFF. The CDR3 region has the DNA TGTGCCAGCTCCAACCAACAGGGGAAAGGGGAGCAGTTCTTC. The whole variable domain, filled in from reference TRBV25-1 and TRBJ2-1, reads EADIYQTPRYLVIGTGKKITLECSQTMGHDKMYWYQQDPGMELHLIHYSYGVNSTEKGDLSSESTVSRIRTEHFPLTLESARPSHTSQYLCASSNQQGKGEQFFGPGTRLTVL.

The chain uses TRBV28 and TRBJ2-7; 7 bases match TRBD2. Germline loops: CDR1 MDHEN, CDR2 SYDVKM. CDR3 size: 14 residues. With V trimmed by 3 bases and J by 7 bases, 9 bases remained unmatched. This chain's CDR3 is CASSFPAGVGEQYF. The CDR3 region has the DNA TGTGCCAGCAGTTTTCCTGCGGGAGTAGGTGAGCAGTACTTC.

The chain employs TRBV10-3 and TRBJ2-7, with TRBD2 as a possible D gene (6 bases). The CDR3 sequence is 13 residues long. The V end lost 7 bases, the J end lost 5 bases, and 15 bases lay between the germline ends. Germline CDR1 and CDR2: ENHRY and SYGVKD. The CDR3 DNA is TGTGCCATCACTGGGACTCCCAGGGACGAGCAGTACTTC. Encoded protein: CAITGTPRDEQYF.

In this sample, this clone turned up a few times. The chain combines TRBV2 with TRBJ1-4; 9 nucleotides line up with TRBD1. CDR1 SNHLY and CDR2 FYNNEI come from the germline V gene. This CDR3 has 14 residues. V shed 7 bases and J 7 bases; nucleotides not matched to a gene: 7. CDR3 in amino acids: CASNIQGAGEKLFF. DNA of the CDR3: TGTGCCAGCAATATACAGGGGGCGGGTGAAAAACTGTTTTTT.

This clone was found a few times. The chain employs TRBV11-2 and TRBJ1-2; 8 bases line up with TRBD1. CDR1 and CDR2 (germline): SGHAT, FQNNGV. The CDR3 totals 15 residues. J lost 4 bases, V lost 5 bases, and 9 bases had no gene match. The CDR3 DNA is TGTGCCAGCAGCCCCGGGACAGGTGTAGGCTATGGCTACACCTTC. Amino acids: CASSPGTGVGYGYTF.

Only a few counts were recorded for this clone. V and J are TRBV14 and TRBJ1-2; weak D call: TRBD1 (6 bases). CDR3 length: 13 amino acids. Between the trimmed V and J ends, which lost 5 bases and 3 bases, there was a span of 10 bases. Per germline, CDR1 SGHDN and CDR2 FVKESK. CDR3 sequence (DNA): TGTGCCAGCAGCTCACAGGGTGACTATGGCTACACCTTC. It translates to CASSSQGDYGYTF. Filled out from reference TRBV14 and TRBJ1-2, the complete variable domain reads EAGVTQFPSHSVIEKGQTVTLRCDPISGHDNLYWYRRVMGKEIKFLLHFVKESKQDESGMPNNRFLAERTGGTYSTLKVQPAELEDSGVYFCASSSQGDYGYTFGSGTRLTVV.

The gene calls are TRBV28 and TRBJ2-1, with 9 bases that match TRBD2. The CDR3 runs 16 residues. V lost 1 base and J lost 4; bases outside the gene matches: 5. The germline gives CDR1 MDHEN, CDR2 SYDVKM. The CDR3 DNA reads TGTGCCAGCAGTTTATATGGGACTAGCACGTACAATGAGCAGTTCTTC. It is translated as CASSLYGTSTYNEQFF.

The chain combines TRBV7-9 with TRBJ2-1, with D possibly being TRBD2 (5 bases). V lost 5 bases and J 5 bases, leaving 7 bases between the germline ends. The germline gives CDR1 SEHNR, CDR2 FQNEAQ (reference sequence). The CDR3 length is 12 residues. DNA of the CDR3: TGTGCCAGCAGCCGGACTGACAATGAGCAGTTCTTC. Translating it yields CASSRTDNEQFF.

This clone was recorded only once. The V and J genes are TRBV6-6 and TRBJ2-7, with D possibly being TRBD2 (6 bases). Germline V gene lookup returns CDR1 MNHNY and CDR2 SVGAGI (reference sequence). V gave up 6 bases and J gave up 2 bases, with 14 bases separating them. The CDR3 sequence is 14 residues long. CDR3 DNA: TGTGCCAGCAGATCCTCGGGAGCGGCCTACGAGCAGTACTTC. Residues: CASRSSGAAYEQYF.

This clone has at least ten counts. V and J are TRBV5-4 and TRBJ2-1; D might be TRBD2 (5 bases). Trimming left V 7 bases short and J 3 bases short, with 14 bases between. Germline values: CDR1 SGHNT, CDR2 YYREEE (reference sequence). The CDR3 runs to 14 residues. The CDR3 DNA is TGTGCCAGCGGTCTGAGAGGGAGCTACAATGAGCAGTTCTTC. As protein: CASGLRGSYNEQFF.

This clone came up a few times. The chain recombines TRBV27 with TRBJ1-1, with 7 bases fitting TRBD1. The V and J ends lost 8 bases and 0 bases, in that order; junction bases with no gene match: 9. Germline V gene lookup returns CDR1 MNHEY and CDR2 SMNVEV (reference sequence). The CDR3 has 15 amino acids. CDR3 nucleotide sequence: TGTGCCAGCGCCGGGACAGTTCCCTTGAACACTGAAGCTTTCTTT. This codes for CASAGTVPLNTEAFF.

CDR3 nucleotide sequence: TGTGCCAGCAGCGCCCCGGGACAGGACTATGGCTACACCTTC. Translating it yields CASSAPGQDYGYTF. The chain has TRBV7-9 and TRBJ1-2; the match to TRBD1 covers 8 bases. CDR1 SEHNR and CDR2 FQNEAQ come from the germline V gene (reference sequence). V trimming: 5 bases; J trimming: 3 bases; junction bases outside the gene matches: 5. The CDR3 contains 14 residues.

The rearrangement uses TRBV19 and TRBJ1-2, with TRBD1 matching over 7 bases. The CDR3 length is 15 residues. V shed 6 bases and J 0 bases; nucleotides not matched to a gene: 7. Germline CDR1 is LNHDA and CDR2 is SQIVND (reference sequence). The CDR3 nucleotides are TGTGCCAGTAGCCAGCAGGGGACAGCTAACTATGGCTACACCTTC. Amino acid sequence: CASSQQGTANYGYTF.

This clone was observed a handful of times. The chain employs TRBV10-1 and TRBJ2-1; 7 bases agree with TRBD2. Germline V gene lookup returns CDR1 WNHNN and CDR2 SYGVQD (reference sequence). The CDR3 is 16 amino acids. V gave up 0 bases and J gave up 5 bases; unmatched junction bases: 7. This chain's CDR3 is CASSESQREAHNEQFF. The DNA of the CDR3 is TGCGCCAGCAGTGAGTCCCAGCGGGAAGCCCACAATGAGCAGTTCTTC.

This clone occurred a few times. The chain links TRBV19 to TRBJ2-2; 8 bases are a match to TRBD1. The CDR3 is 15 amino acids. CDR1 LNHDA and CDR2 SQIVND come from the germline V gene (reference sequence). With 4 bases clipped from V and 3 bases from J, the junction kept 4 bases outside the gene matches. CDR3 sequence: CASSNQGAYTGELFF. CDR3 sequence (DNA): TGTGCCAGTAGTAACCAGGGGGCCTACACCGGGGAGCTGTTTTTT.

This clone was counted only a few times. J is TRBJ2-3 and V is TRBV7-9, with TRBD2 identical over 8 bases. CDR1 is SEHNR, CDR2 FQNEAQ, per germline (reference sequence). Unmatched junction bases numbered 15, after V lost 6 bases and J lost 4 bases. This CDR3 comprises 17 residues. CDR3 coding DNA: TGTGCCAGCAGGCCCCCTTTCAGGAGCGGGAGTCCAGATACGCAGTATTTT. Amino acid sequence: CASRPPFRSGSPDTQYF.

The sample holds many counts of this clone. The chain employs TRBV5-1 and TRBJ2-1, with D uncertain. CDR1 is SGHRS and CDR2 is YFSETQ in the germline V gene. The germline V and J ends were trimmed by 3 bases and 8 bases, with 9 bases remaining between them. There are 12 residues in the CDR3. The CDR3 loop reads CASSSGVDEQFF. The CDR3 nucleotides are TGCGCCAGCAGCTCCGGAGTCGATGAGCAGTTCTTC.

The chain employs TRBV27 and TRBJ2-2; 8 nucleotides line up with TRBD2. Germline V CDR1 and CDR2: MNHEY, SMNVEV (reference sequence). Trimming cost V 6 bases and J 8 bases; bases outside gene matches: 11. The CDR3 extends over 15 amino acids. The CDR3 is CASRATSAKSGELFF. CDR3 nucleotides: TGTGCCAGCAGGGCGACTAGCGCGAAGTCGGGGGAGCTGTTTTTT.

The chain couples TRBV7-3 to TRBJ2-1, with unresolved D. The ends were cut back, 1 base at V and 5 bases at J, with 9 bases in the middle. CDR3 length equals 14 residues. Germline CDR1 is SGHTA and CDR2 is FQGTGA. The CDR3 is CASSLNSLDNEQFF. In DNA, the CDR3 is TGTGCCAGCAGCTTAAACAGCCTGGACAATGAGCAGTTCTTC.

J is TRBJ2-1 and V is TRBV7-9, with TRBD2 matching 9 bases. This CDR3 contains 14 residues. The J segment lost 3 bases and the V segment lost 6 bases, leaving 3 bases of the junction unmatched. Germline loops: CDR1 SEHNR, CDR2 FQNEAQ (reference sequence). For the CDR3, the DNA is TGTGCCAGCAGAGTAGCGGGAGACTACAATGAGCAGTTCTTC. Amino acid sequence: CASRVAGDYNEQFF.

The chain uses TRBV5-1 and TRBJ1-3, with D hard to call. Germline CDR1 and CDR2: SGHRS and YFSETQ. CDR3 size: 16 residues. Between the trimmed V and J ends, which lost 2 bases and 0 bases, there was a span of 12 bases. The CDR3 protein is CASSFGEGYSGNTIYF. The CDR3 DNA reads TGCGCCAGCAGCTTCGGGGAAGGATACTCTGGAAACACCATATATTTT.

This chain uses TRBV9 with TRBJ1-2, with a weak D call TRBD1 (5 bases). The CDR3 contains 16 residues. The V gene's germline CDR1 is SGDLS and CDR2 YYNGEE. V lost 4 bases and J 7 bases, leaving 23 bases between the germline ends. CDR3 coding DNA: TGTGCCAGCAGCCCCTCCGGGGTCGCAGGGAGGGTTGGCTACACCTTC. It yields the protein CASSPSGVAGRVGYTF.

V usage is TRBV30 and J usage is TRBJ2-3, with a possible D match to TRBD2 (6 bases). This CDR3 comprises 15 residues. Deletions cut 4 bases from V and 2 bases from J, with 16 bases between. Germline lookup yields CDR1 GTSNPN and CDR2 SVGIG (reference sequence). DNA for the CDR3: TGTGCCTGGACTGTCGGGAGCCTATACACAGATACGCAGTATTTT. Encoded protein: CAWTVGSLYTDTQYF.

The table lists this clone with a few counts. The chain has TRBV6-6 and TRBJ2-1; 9 nucleotides agree with TRBD1. V shed 0 bases, J shed 8 bases, and the junction held 5 bases outside the gene matches. CDR3 length: 15 amino acids. Germline CDR1 MNHNY, CDR2 SVGAGI (reference sequence). This chain's CDR3 is CASSYSTGGSDEQFF. The CDR3 DNA sequence: TGTGCCAGCAGTTACTCGACAGGGGGTTCCGATGAGCAGTTCTTC.

With regard to this clone: Other DNA sequences in this specimen translate into the identical CDR3. The chain is built from TRBV18 and TRBJ1-4; 8 nucleotides agree with TRBD1. CDR3 length: 14 residues. The trim removed 2 bases at V and 8 bases at J, leaving 4 bases unmatched. CDR1 and CDR2 (germline): KGHSH, LQKENI. The CDR3 sequence: CASSPGTGVEKLFF. CDR3 nucleotide sequence: TGTGCCAGCTCACCAGGGACAGGCGTAGAAAAACTGTTTTTT. Drawing the rest from reference TRBV18 and TRBJ1-4, the complete variable domain is NAGVMQNPRHLVRRRGQEARLRCSPMKGHSHVYWYRQLPEEGLKFMVYLQKENIIDESGMPKERFSAEFPKEGPSILRIQQVVRGDSAAYFCASSPGTGVEKLFFGSGTQLSVL.

This clone has more than one count but fewer than ten. The chain carries TRBV5-6 and TRBJ1-2; a weak D match, TRBD1 (5 bases). V lost 4 bases and J 3 bases, leaving 13 bases between the germline ends. The CDR3 runs to 14 residues. CDR1 and CDR2 (germline): SGHDT, YYEEEE. CDR3 nucleotides: TGTGCCAGCAGCATGACAGTAAAAGACTATGGCTACACCTTC. Translation: CASSMTVKDYGYTF.